Each of the 12 T cell receptor beta chains below was sequenced from the same sample in a study of T-cell reconstitution after alpha-beta-depleted transplantation in children. Unique molecular identifiers were built into the TCRbeta library. Using its own MiXCR run on the PCR reads, TCRdb lists one record per CDR3 protein. Of 300,000 to 350,000 distinct CDR3 sequences detected, around 15% appear once; the ten largest clones hold about 41%. Sequencing was performed on PBMCs, mostly from graft donor cells, taken 360 days after TCRalphabeta/CD19-depleted stem cell transplant. Receptors were obtained from a male patient between 2 and 10 years old who had a stem cell transplant for acute lymphoblastic leukemia, so the T cells may come from the graft donor.

This clonotype was recorded at least ten times. V gene TRBV7-9 combines with J gene TRBJ2-7; 7 bases fit TRBD2. The V gene's germline CDR1 is SEHNR and CDR2 FQNEAQ (reference sequence). The CDR3 contains 13 residues. With 4 bases clipped from V and 3 bases from J, the junction kept 3 bases outside the gene matches. CDR3 sequence: CASSWDYHYEQYF. DNA of the CDR3: TGTGCCAGCAGCTGGGACTATCACTACGAGCAGTACTTC. Filled out from reference TRBV7-9 and TRBJ2-7, the complete variable domain reads DTGVSQNPRHKITKRGQNVTFRCDPISEHNRLYWYRQTLGQGPEFLTYFQNEAQLEKSRLLSDRFSAERPKGSFSTLEIQRTEQGDSAMYLCASSWDYHYEQYFGPGTRLTVT.

J is TRBJ2-2 and V is TRBV27; the D gene is possibly TRBD1 (5 bases). Germline CDR1 is MNHEY and CDR2 is SMNVEV (reference sequence). This CDR3 spans 15 amino acids. V lost 2 bases and J 5 bases, leaving 12 bases between the germline ends. This chain's CDR3 is CASSLRGPGTGELFF. CDR3 sequence (DNA): TGTGCCAGCAGTTTACGAGGCCCAGGGACCGGGGAGCTGTTTTTT.

The table lists this clonotype with a few counts. V usage is TRBV12-3 or TRBV12-4 and J usage is TRBJ2-7; 14 bases match TRBD2. This CDR3 has 17 residues. With V trimmed by 2 bases and J by 3 bases, 6 bases remained unmatched. The CDR3 nucleotides are TGTGCCAGCAGTTTATCGGGACTAGCGGGAGACTTCTACGAGCAGTACTTC. Translation gives CASSLSGLAGDFYEQYF.

The chain couples TRBV18 to TRBJ2-5; D unclear. Germline-derived CDR1 and CDR2 are KGHSH and LQKENI. V shed 2 bases and J shed 4 bases, with 5 bases lying between them. The CDR3 contains 12 residues. The CDR3 bases are TGTGCCAGCTCACCATTTTTAGAGACCCAGTACTTC. The encoded protein is CASSPFLETQYF.

The chain carries TRBV18 and TRBJ1-5, with a weak D call TRBD1 (5 bases). This CDR3 contains 13 residues. Germline V CDR1 and CDR2: KGHSH, LQKENI. The V end was cut by 5 bases, the J end by 5 bases, with 10 bases between. This chain's CDR3 is CASSAGGYQPQHF. The CDR3 DNA reads TGTGCCAGCTCAGCCGGGGGATATCAGCCCCAGCATTTT.

In this sample, this clonotype turned up a few times. The chain uses TRBV3-1 and TRBJ1-5; D gene ambiguous. Trimming cost V 1 base and J 6 bases, with 10 bases left between them. The CDR3 is made up of 14 amino acids. In germline, CDR1 is LGHDT, CDR2 YNNKEL (reference sequence). CDR3 nucleotide sequence: TGTGCCAGCAGCCAAGGGGTGGGGATTCAGCCCCAGCATTTT. This gives the protein CASSQGVGIQPQHF.

The chain carries TRBV28 and TRBJ2-3; D gene unclear. CDR1 is MDHEN, CDR2 SYDVKM, per germline. V dropped 7 bases and J dropped 7 bases, with 9 bases sitting between them. The CDR3 contains 11 residues. CDR3 loop: CASTSSHTQYF. CDR3 DNA: TGTGCCAGCACCTCATCACATACGCAGTATTTT.

This clonotype was observed many times. The CDR3 reads CASSSYLASTYEQYF. The CDR3 DNA follows: TGTGCCAGCAGTTCCTATCTAGCGAGCACCTACGAGCAGTACTTC. V is TRBV6-2 or TRBV6-3 and J is TRBJ2-7, with D tentatively TRBD2 (6 bases). V lost 4 bases and J lost 2, with 15 bases in between. Germline CDR1 reads MNHEY; CDR2 reads SVGEGT. CDR3 length equals 15 residues.

This clonotype has a handful of counts. The chain joins TRBV19 to TRBJ2-1; 12 bases align to TRBD2. The V and J ends lost 7 bases and 10 bases, in that order; junction bases with no gene match: 11. The CDR3 has 15 residues. Germline V gives CDR1 LNHDA, CDR2 SQIVND (reference sequence). The CDR3 region has the DNA TGTGCCAGTACCAATAGACTAGCGGGAGTCAGGGAGCAGTTCTTC. Residues: CASTNRLAGVREQFF.

The gene calls are TRBV5-6 and TRBJ2-3; D gene ambiguous. The ends were cut back, 0 bases at V and 2 bases at J, with 4 bases in the middle. The germline CDR1 and CDR2 sequences are SGHDT and YYEEEE. The CDR3 has 13 residues. Written as DNA, the CDR3 is TGTGCCAGCAGCTTGGACGACACAGATACGCAGTATTTT. This codes for CASSLDDTDTQYF.

The rearrangement uses TRBV29-1 and TRBJ2-7; 7 positions agree with TRBD2. V lost 4 bases and J lost 7; bases outside the gene matches: 13. Per the germline V gene, CDR1 is SQVTM and CDR2 is ANQGSEA. The CDR3 runs to 14 residues. The DNA of the CDR3 is TGCAGCGTTGTTACCGGGACTATAAATGGGGAGCAGTACTTC. Protein sequence: CSVVTGTINGEQYF.

The table lists this clonotype with a few counts. The chain links TRBV12-3 or TRBV12-4 to TRBJ2-1; D gene uncertain. The CDR3 is 13 residues long. V shed 3 bases and J shed 4 bases, with 7 bases lying between them. CDR3 DNA sequence: TGTGCCAGCAGTTTCCACCCTTACAATGAGCAGTTCTTC. Amino acids: CASSFHPYNEQFF.